This T cell receptor (beta chain) was observed in a study of blood T cell repertoires in COVID-19. About the research overall: PBMCs, B-cell-depleted T cells, or T cells were the source of the cDNA or gDNA that made up the material.

From germline, CDR1 is SNHLY and CDR2 FYNNEI. CDR3 size: 15 residues. V dropped 4 bases and J dropped 1; count of bases not matched to a gene: 1. Original analysis: Reference gene primer amplification gave nucleated cell count estimates. The method was immunoSEQ multiplex PCR; TCRdb's version includes in-frame clones alone and lacks a portion of them. That table supplies the V and J calls and clone size; D and trimming were determined from the DNA. The data contain 350,000 or so clones, approximately 89% of them singletons. In Seattle, patients joined the study during active infection and were tracked longitudinally.

This clonotype was sampled from a woman in her fifties or sixties with COVID-19, enrolled during active disease. The chain links TRBV2 to TRBJ2-2; 9 bases are shared with TRBD1. The sequenced sample was peripheral blood. The CDR3 coding sequence is TGTGCCAGCAGTGGGGGACAGGGGAACACCGGGGAGCTGTTTTTT. Translated, it gives CASSGGQGNTGELFF.